The 22 T cell receptor beta chains below were found in one sample sequenced in a study of T-cell memory formation after mild COVID-19 (dated by TCRdb to about 2021). Library preparation was by 5' RACE. Sequencing relied on an Illumina NovaSeq 6000. The public reads were run again by TCRdb, first through fastp at Q25 and then through MiXCR, and only productive beta chains were kept. Here each entry gathers all rows of one CDR3 protein and keeps the most common genes and DNA. Recorded for this sample are 35,000 to 40,000 distinct CDR3 sequences; about 6.1% of them occurred a single time. The ten largest account for roughly 0.8% of the sample. The specimen was PBMCs or a T cell subset sorted from them (not recorded which). Receptor source: an adult who had mild COVID-19 (a few samples of this study predate the infection). The sample titles of this study are shuffled in the database, so cell type and time point are left out.

This chain links TRBV3-1 with TRBJ2-1; TRBD2 aligns across 10 bases. Germline CDR1 reads LGHDT; CDR2 reads YNNKEL (reference sequence). Trimming took 4 bases from V and 5 from J; bases not matched to a gene: 5. CDR3 length: 15 amino acids. The CDR3 DNA reads as TGTGCCAGCAGCCTGACTAGCGGGTTCGACAATGAGCAGTTCTTC. It translates to CASSLTSGFDNEQFF.

This sequence joins TRBV12-3 or TRBV12-4 and TRBJ1-3; the D is unclear. The CDR3 consists of 14 residues. V lost 0 bases and J lost 2, with 5 bases in between. The chain's CDR3 is CASSLAGAGNTIYF. The CDR3 region has the DNA TGTGCCAGCAGTTTAGCCGGGGCTGGAAACACCATATATTTT.

This clonotype was seen a few times. The rearrangement uses TRBV20-1 and TRBJ2-3; maybe TRBD2 (6 bases). This CDR3 contains 14 residues. The germline V and J ends were trimmed by 5 bases and 0 bases, with 12 bases remaining between them. Germline V gene data show CDR1 as DFQATT and CDR2 as SNEGSKA (reference sequence). CDR3 amino acids: CSAGSGDSTDTQYF. In DNA, the CDR3 is TGCAGTGCTGGGTCGGGGGATAGCACAGATACGCAGTATTTT.

The sample holds many counts of this clonotype. The gene calls are TRBV20-1 and TRBJ2-1; D unresolved. Germline CDR1 reads DFQATT; CDR2 reads SNEGSKA (reference sequence). CDR3 length: 13 residues. V dropped 3 bases and J dropped 8 bases, with 14 bases sitting between them. CDR3 sequence reads: CSASLTRRDEQFF. CDR3 bases: TGCAGTGCTAGCTTAACGAGACGGGATGAGCAGTTCTTC.

V is TRBV5-5 and J is TRBJ2-4, with 7 bases lining up with TRBD1. Germline values: CDR1 SGHKS, CDR2 YYEKEE (reference sequence). V lost 4 bases, J lost 7 bases, and 5 bases stayed unmatched. This CDR3 is 13 amino acids long. This CDR3 is CASSGTTGNIQYF. In nucleotides, the CDR3 is TGTGCCAGCAGCGGAACGACAGGGAACATTCAGTACTTC.

This chain joins TRBV9 and TRBJ2-5; D is uncertain. The V gene's germline CDR1 is SGDLS and CDR2 YYNGEE. V gave up 2 bases and J gave up 3 bases, with 14 bases separating them. CDR3 length: 15 amino acids. CDR3 sequence (DNA): TGTGCCAGCAGCGTCCTAGGGTCTTGGGAAGAGACCCAGTACTTC. Amino acid sequence: CASSVLGSWEETQYF.

This clonotype appeared many times. The chain carries TRBV5-1 and TRBJ2-1, with TRBD2 identical over 14 bases. Losses at the gene ends were 4 bases for V and 0 bases for J; bases not matched to a gene: 3. The CDR3 spans 17 residues. CDR1 is SGHRS and CDR2 is YFSETQ in the germline V gene. This CDR3 reads CASSRTSGGSSYNEQFF. In DNA, the CDR3 is TGCGCCAGCAGCCGGACTAGCGGGGGGAGCTCCTACAATGAGCAGTTCTTC.

At least ten counts were recorded for this clonotype. V usage is TRBV5-1 and J usage is TRBJ2-7; 10 positions match TRBD2. This CDR3 has 15 amino acids. In germline, CDR1 is SGHRS, CDR2 YFSETQ. V shed 0 bases, J shed 1 base, and the junction held 1 base outside the gene matches. The CDR3 sequence is CASSLASGGSYEQYF. The CDR3, as DNA: TGCGCCAGCAGCTTGGCTAGCGGGGGATCCTACGAGCAGTACTTC.

The genes are TRBV7-9 and TRBJ1-5, with 11 nucleotides matching TRBD1. This CDR3 contains 17 residues. Trimming cost V 3 bases and J 0 bases; bases outside gene matches: 4. From germline, CDR1 is SEHNR and CDR2 FQNEAQ (reference sequence). The CDR3 protein is CASSLGQGDLSNQPQHF. The DNA of the CDR3 is TGTGCCAGCAGCTTGGGACAGGGGGATCTTAGCAATCAGCCCCAGCATTTT.

This clonotype was counted between two and nine times. This chain links TRBV27 with TRBJ1-6; possibly TRBD1 for D (5 bases). The CDR3 spans 13 residues. V was cut by 6 bases and J by 6 bases, with 9 bases left in between. The germline V gene encodes CDR1 MNHEY and CDR2 SMNVEV (reference sequence). CDR3 loop: CASRDSVNSPLHF. The CDR3 nucleotides read TGTGCCAGCAGAGACAGCGTTAATTCACCCCTCCACTTT.

This clonotype appeared many times. The chain carries TRBV25-1 and TRBJ2-2; TRBD1 matches at 7 bases. Germline lookup yields CDR1 MGHDK and CDR2 SYGVNS. V dropped 8 bases and J dropped 3; count of bases not matched to a gene: 6. This CDR3 spans 14 amino acids. For the CDR3, the DNA is TGTGCCAGCCACAGGGGTTTTGACACCGGGGAGCTGTTTTTT. Protein: CASHRGFDTGELFF. Based on the CDR3 plus reference TRBV25-1 and TRBJ2-2, the full variable domain is EADIYQTPRYLVIGTGKKITLECSQTMGHDKMYWYQQDPGMELHLIHYSYGVNSTEKGDLSSESTVSRIRTEHFPLTLESARPSHTSQYLCASHRGFDTGELFFGEGSRLTVL.

The J gene is TRBJ1-5, the V gene TRBV15; 8 positions agree with TRBD1. J gave up 1 base and V 3 bases, and 11 bases lay outside the gene matches. The CDR3 extends over 18 amino acids. Germline V CDR1 and CDR2: LNHNV, YYDKDF (reference sequence). CDR3 sequence reads: CATSRNRQGLRSNQPQHF. CDR3 DNA sequence: TGTGCCACCAGCAGGAACCGACAGGGGTTGAGGAGCAATCAGCCCCAGCATTTT.

This clonotype was seen a few times. The chain links TRBV9 to TRBJ2-5; 7 bases align to TRBD2. CDR1 and CDR2 (germline): SGDLS, YYNGEE. The CDR3 has 15 residues. V was pared by 1 base and J by 0 bases, with 3 bases of the junction left unmatched. DNA of the CDR3: TGTGCCAGCAGCGTACCAGCGGGGAACCAAGAGACCCAGTACTTC. It codes for CASSVPAGNQETQYF. Filled out from reference TRBV9 and TRBJ2-5, the complete variable domain reads DSGVTQTPKHLITATGQRVTLRCSPRSGDLSVYWYQQSLDQGLQFLIQYYNGEERAKGNILERFSAQQFPDLHSELNLSSLELGDSALYFCASSVPAGNQETQYFGPGTRLLVL.

This clonotype was counted many times. V usage is TRBV20-1 and J usage is TRBJ1-1; D not resolved. The germline gives CDR1 DFQATT, CDR2 SNEGSKA (reference sequence). This CDR3 has 13 residues. The V and J ends lost 5 bases and 2 bases respectively, with 12 bases between them. The CDR3 nucleotides are TGCAGTGCTTACGGAAGGGTCAACACTGAAGCTTTCTTT. This gives the protein CSAYGRVNTEAFF.

The chain has TRBV28 and TRBJ1-5, with 8 bases fitting TRBD1. V lost 2 bases, J lost 4 bases, and 10 bases stayed unmatched. The CDR3 extends over 17 amino acids. Germline loops: CDR1 MDHEN, CDR2 SYDVKM. In DNA, the CDR3 is TGTGCCAGCAGTTTAGGCAGGGGGCCCCTAAGAAATCAGCCCCAGCATTTT. Translating it yields CASSLGRGPLRNQPQHF.

This clonotype has a count of ten or more. V is TRBV12-3 or TRBV12-4 and J is TRBJ2-1; 10 bases match TRBD2. The CDR3 covers 14 residues. The V segment lost 6 bases and the J segment 12 bases; nucleotides outside the gene matches: 11. The CDR3 coding sequence is TGTGCCAGCAGCCCCGGACTAGCGGAGTCTCGGCAGTTCTTC. The encoded protein is CASSPGLAESRQFF.

This clonotype has a handful of counts. The gene calls are TRBV19 and TRBJ1-2, with a weak D call TRBD1 (6 bases). Germline-derived CDR1 and CDR2 are LNHDA and SQIVND (reference sequence). The CDR3 contains 16 residues. Trimming shortened V by 3 bases and J by 2 bases, and 16 bases separated the two germline ends. CDR3 nucleotides: TGTGCCAGTAGTATTTATGGGGGCAGCGCGAACTATGGCTACACCTTC. This encodes CASSIYGGSANYGYTF.

The sample holds a few counts of this clonotype. The chain joins TRBV27 to TRBJ2-4; possible D gene TRBD1, 6 bases. Trimming cost V 2 bases and J 15 bases, with 20 bases left between them. CDR3 length: 14 amino acids. Per the germline V gene, CDR1 is MNHEY and CDR2 is SMNVEV (reference sequence). Here the CDR3 DNA reads TGTGCCAGCAGTTTAAGGTTGGGGCAGGGGCCGGGGTACTTC. As protein: CASSLRLGQGPGYF.

CDR3 in DNA: TGCGCCAGCAGCCACCGAGGACAGGCCTACAATGAGCAGTTCTTC. Encoded protein: CASSHRGQAYNEQFF. V gene TRBV5-1 combines with J gene TRBJ2-1; 7 bases agree with TRBD1. The CDR3 sequence is 15 residues long. V gave up 4 bases and J gave up 2 bases; unmatched junction bases: 6. In germline, CDR1 is SGHRS, CDR2 YFSETQ.

This clonotype has at least ten counts. The chain links TRBV12-3 or TRBV12-4 to TRBJ2-3; D is unresolved. The length of the CDR3 is 14 residues. With 3 bases removed from V and 0 bases from J, the gap between germline ends came to 7 bases. The CDR3, as DNA: TGTGCCAGCAGTTTCACACTCAGCACAGATACGCAGTATTTT. It is translated as CASSFTLSTDTQYF.

This chain uses TRBV24-1 with TRBJ2-1, with 8 positions matching TRBD2. The V and J ends lost 3 bases and 6 bases, in that order; junction bases with no gene match: 15. Per germline, CDR1 KGHDR and CDR2 SFDVKD. This CDR3 contains 18 residues. CDR3 region: CATSDLPLVSGSGNEQFF. The CDR3 DNA reads as TGTGCCACCAGTGATCTACCGCTAGTCAGCGGGAGTGGCAATGAGCAGTTCTTC.

The gene calls are TRBV18 and TRBJ2-7; no clear D gene. This CDR3 region has 13 residues. The ends were cut back, 6 bases at V and 7 bases at J, with 16 bases in the middle. The germline V gene has CDR1 KGHSH and CDR2 LQKENI. CDR3 region: CASSLNLGEEQYF. CDR3 DNA: TGTGCCAGCTCCCTTAATCTCGGCGAGGAGCAGTACTTC.